Each of the 30 T cell receptor beta chains below was sequenced from the same sample in a study of CXCR3-negative and CXCR3-positive naive CD8 T cells. Carrying UMI labels, the TRB cDNA libraries were prepared through 5' RACE. TCRdb processed the 5' RACE reads again and assigns one entry to each CDR3 protein, with no DNA. The sample totals around 3,300 distinct CDR3 sequences. Sequenced: naive CXCR3- CD8+ T cells from blood. Noted subset: CD45RO-CCR7+CD27+CD95- naive CD8+ T cells lacking CXCR3 (TNR3-). The source is a human donor in good health. Some clones in this sample may be carry-over from other donors' samples.

This chain links TRBV29-1 with TRBJ2-1; lacking DNA, the TRBD2 call made by TCRdb goes unchecked. The germline V gene encodes CDR1 SQVTM and CDR2 ANQGSEA. This CDR3 comprises 14 residues. CDR3 region: CSVGLAGGPSEQFF.

This clonotype is labeled medium-sized based on frequency. The chain joins TRBV7-2 to TRBJ1-1; TCRdb's assignment of TRBD1 cannot be checked, as there is no DNA. CDR1 is SGHTA, CDR2 FQGNSA, per germline. The CDR3 has 15 amino acids. CDR3 protein: CASNSIQGVGTEAFF.

The chain combines TRBV6-2 or TRBV6-3 with TRBJ2-5; no DNA is available, so the TRBD1 call from TCRdb remains unchecked. The length of the CDR3 is 18 residues. Germline V gene sequence: CDR1 MNHEY, CDR2 SVGEGT. CDR3 protein: CASSYFPGIVGGQETQYF.

J is TRBJ2-3 and V is TRBV29-1; TCRdb's D gene call, TRBD1, goes unchecked for lack of DNA. The CDR3 has 14 amino acids. Germline lookup yields CDR1 SQVTM and CDR2 ANQGSEA. CDR3 sequence reads: CSLKGGVGTDTQYF.

This chain connects TRBV3-1 to TRBJ2-6. Germline lookup yields CDR1 LGHDT and CDR2 YNNKEL (reference sequence). CDR3 length: 15 amino acids. CDR3 residues: CASTTFSSGANVLTF. Using reference TRBV3-1 and TRBJ2-6 for the parts outside the CDR3, the full variable domain is DTAVSQTPKYLVTQMGNDKSIKCEQNLGHDTMYWYKQDSKKFLKIMFSYNNKELIINETVPNRFSPKSPDKAHLNLHINSLELGDSAVYFCASTTFSSGANVLTFGAGSRLTVL.

V is TRBV6-5 and J is TRBJ2-5. The CDR3 covers 13 residues. In germline, CDR1 is MNHEY, CDR2 SVGAGI. CDR3 amino acids: CASSQRMQETQYF.

The chain joins TRBV6-5 to TRBJ2-2; TCRdb picks TRBD1, but there is no DNA to check that call. CDR3 length: 14 residues. Germline values: CDR1 MNHEY, CDR2 SVGAGI. CDR3 in amino acids: CASSHRVNTGELFF.

This clonotype is classed as large by frequency. The genes are TRBV6-2 or TRBV6-3 and TRBJ2-1. The germline gives CDR1 MNHEY, CDR2 SVGEGT. The CDR3 is 17 amino acids. The CDR3 spells CASTTWSLMEGNNEQFF.

This clonotype registers medium-sized by frequency. The chain is built from TRBV11-2 and TRBJ1-2. The CDR3 is 14 amino acids. CDR1 is SGHAT, CDR2 FQNNGV, per germline. CDR3 protein: CASSLGSARYGYTF. The complete variable domain, with remaining parts taken from reference TRBV11-2 and TRBJ1-2, reads EAGVAQSPRYKIIEKRQSVAFWCNPISGHATLYWYQQILGQGPKLLIQFQNNGVVDDSQLPKDRFSAERLKGVDSTLKIQPAKLEDSAVYLCASSLGSARYGYTFGSGTRLTVV.

The rearrangement links TRBV21-1 to TRBJ2-7. TRBV21-1 is a pseudogene. The CDR3 has 12 residues. The CDR3 is CASSKARYEQYF.

This clonotype registers medium-sized (0.01 to 0.1%) by frequency. The chain has TRBV29-1 and TRBJ2-1; TCRdb designates TRBD1, a call that cannot be tested without DNA. There are 12 residues in the CDR3. Germline CDR1 SQVTM, CDR2 ANQGSEA. The CDR3 region is CSVEQGSVEQFF.

This clonotype ranks as medium-sized (0.01 to 0.1%) in terms of frequency. This chain joins TRBV7-9 and TRBJ2-3. The CDR3 has 14 amino acids. CDR1 is SEHNR, CDR2 FQNEAQ, per germline (reference sequence). The CDR3: CASSSGQGTDTQYF.

The genes are TRBV4-2 and TRBJ2-7; TCRdb gives TRBD2 as the D gene, but with no DNA this cannot be confirmed. This CDR3 is 13 amino acids long. Germline CDR1 LGHNA, CDR2 YNFKEQ. The CDR3 here is CASSQGGRYEQYF.

According to its frequency, this clonotype is medium-sized (0.01 to 0.1%). The gene calls are TRBV5-1 and TRBJ2-2. The CDR3 totals 15 residues. Germline V gene data show CDR1 as SGHRS and CDR2 as YFSETQ. The CDR3 is CASSLAQGNVGELFF.

Its frequency marks this clonotype as medium-sized (0.01 to 0.1%). This CDR3 is CASSYRPGGPQNTEAFF. The gene calls are TRBV6-5 and TRBJ1-1; the TRBD1 assignment by TCRdb is unverifiable without DNA. The germline gives CDR1 MNHEY, CDR2 SVGAGI. This CDR3 has 17 residues.

The CDR3 loop is CSVVIGLGEAFF. The chain joins TRBV29-1 to TRBJ1-1. CDR1 and CDR2 from the germline V gene are SQVTM and ANQGSEA. The CDR3 covers 12 residues.

By frequency, this clonotype registers medium-sized (0.01 to 0.1%). The V call is TRBV12-3 or TRBV12-4, the J call TRBJ2-1; the TCRdb call, TRBD1, lacks DNA for checking. The CDR3 totals 14 residues. This CDR3 reads CASSPSAGGNEQFF.

This clonotype ranks as medium-sized in terms of frequency. This chain connects TRBV29-1 to TRBJ2-2; there is no DNA to check the TCRdb D call of TRBD1. CDR1 is SQVTM, CDR2 ANQGSEA, per germline. The CDR3 extends over 15 amino acids. The CDR3 is CSVRPGSRDTGELFF.

This clonotype is called medium-sized based on its frequency. V is TRBV20-1 and J is TRBJ2-7; TCRdb's assignment of TRBD1 cannot be checked, as there is no DNA. The CDR3 sequence is 13 residues long. Germline V lookup: CDR1 DFQATT, CDR2 SNEGSKA (reference sequence). The CDR3 protein is CSARPRGEYEQYF.

By frequency, this clonotype is medium-sized. The V and J genes are TRBV5-1 and TRBJ2-1; the TCRdb call, TRBD1, lacks DNA for checking. The CDR3 has 13 amino acids. In germline, CDR1 is SGHRS, CDR2 YFSETQ. CDR3 amino acids: CASSLETDNEQFF.

This clonotype counts as medium-sized by frequency. This sequence joins TRBV2 and TRBJ1-1. CDR3 length: 14 residues. Per germline, CDR1 SNHLY and CDR2 FYNNEI. CDR3 amino acids: CASSEATPNTEAFF.

This clonotype is medium-sized by frequency. The chain links TRBV20-1 to TRBJ1-2; the D call from TCRdb, TRBD1, cannot be confirmed without DNA. Germline V gene data show CDR1 as DFQATT and CDR2 as SNEGSKA (reference sequence). This CDR3 has 15 amino acids. The CDR3: CSARDPQGIFFGYTF.

This CDR3 is CAISEAGVTDTQYF. The chain uses TRBV10-3 and TRBJ2-3; TCRdb outputs TRBD2, but without DNA this stays unchecked. Germline assignment: CDR1 ENHRY and CDR2 SYGVKD. This CDR3 contains 14 residues.

The chain uses TRBV29-1 and TRBJ1-2. Germline CDR1 SQVTM, CDR2 ANQGSEA. The CDR3 runs 15 residues. CDR3 region: CRVRKPDVYNYGYTF.

The genes are TRBV2 and TRBJ2-7; lacking DNA, the TRBD1 call made by TCRdb goes unchecked. The germline CDR1 and CDR2 sequences are SNHLY and FYNNEI. The CDR3 spans 15 residues. CDR3 protein: CASSARGGSSYEQYF.

Measured by frequency, this clonotype is medium-sized. The chain couples TRBV12-3 or TRBV12-4 to TRBJ2-1. The CDR3 is made up of 15 amino acids. Here the CDR3 reads CASSLGRIKNNEQFF.

By frequency, this clonotype registers medium-sized. The chain carries TRBV20-1 and TRBJ2-7; absent DNA, TCRdb's TRBD1 call cannot be checked. CDR3 length equals 14 residues. Per germline, CDR1 DFQATT and CDR2 SNEGSKA (reference sequence). This chain's CDR3 is CSADLQGNSYEQYF.

Its frequency marks this clonotype as medium-sized. The genes are TRBV11-2 and TRBJ2-5; the D gene TCRdb calls, TRBD1, cannot be checked with no DNA. The CDR3 length is 13 residues. Germline CDR1 SGHAT, CDR2 FQNNGV. This CDR3 reads CASSGQGQETQYF.

The rearrangement joins TRBV6-2 or TRBV6-3 to TRBJ2-2; absent DNA, TCRdb's TRBD1 call cannot be checked. This CDR3 has 17 amino acids. CDR1 and CDR2 from the germline V gene are MNHEY and SVGEGT. The CDR3 region is CASSRTGTLTAGGELFF.

By frequency, this clonotype registers medium-sized. The gene calls are TRBV10-3 and TRBJ2-1; the D gene TCRdb calls, TRBD1, cannot be checked with no DNA. This CDR3 contains 16 residues. Germline V gene sequence: CDR1 ENHRY, CDR2 SYGVKD. The CDR3 spells CAISESPGGSYNEQFF.